Listed here are 19 T cell receptor beta chains from one sample, sequenced in a study of T cells after yellow fever vaccination (dated by TCRdb to between 2019 and 2020). The library came from 5' RACE. For sequencing, an Illumina HiSeq 2500 was employed. The public reads were quality trimmed at Q25 with fastp and then assembled into clones with MiXCR by TCRdb, keeping productive beta chains. Every entry covers one CDR3 protein and lists the most common genes and DNA from its rows. Counted in this sample were 150,000 or so distinct CDR3 sequences; around 7.2% of them appeared once. Of the sample, more than 2.5% falls within the top ten clones. The treatment or condition label on this specimen signifies: live attenuated yellow fever vaccine strain. The sequencing used CD4+ T cells sorted from PBMCs, collected about 5 days after the first yellow fever vaccination. The receptor set was obtained from a man aged 18 to 30 who received the YFV17D yellow fever vaccine.

This clonotype was observed at least ten times. The rearrangement joins TRBV10-3 to TRBJ2-7; D might be TRBD2 (5 bases). There are 15 residues in the CDR3. CDR1 is ENHRY and CDR2 is SYGVKD in the germline V gene. Trimming cost V 10 bases and J 0 bases, with 19 bases left between them. The DNA of the CDR3 is TGTGCCAGCCAGCCCCCGGGAACTAGCTCCTACGAGCAGTACTTC. It specifies CASQPPGTSSYEQYF.

This clonotype was seen ten or more times. The chain uses TRBV12-3 or TRBV12-4 and TRBJ2-1; 7 bases are shared with TRBD2. The CDR3 is 17 amino acids. With V trimmed by 5 bases and J by 5 bases, 15 bases remained unmatched. CDR3 sequence reads: CASSPRFGLEEHNEQFF. The CDR3 DNA sequence: TGTGCCAGCAGTCCCCGGTTTGGACTAGAAGAACACAATGAGCAGTTCTTC.

This clonotype was found a few times. V and J are TRBV7-2 and TRBJ1-5; no clear D. Germline CDR1 and CDR2: SGHTA and FQGNSA. Trimming took 5 bases from V and 5 from J, leaving 10 bases between them. CDR3 length: 13 amino acids. The CDR3 DNA is TGTGCCAGCAGCACGTACGCCGATCAGCCCCAGCATTTT. Amino acids: CASSTYADQPQHF.

This clonotype was counted only a few times. The chain links TRBV30 to TRBJ1-1; D unclear. V was cut by 2 bases and J by 8 bases, with 6 bases left in between. Germline CDR1 reads GTSNPN; CDR2 reads SVGIG (reference sequence). This CDR3 is 10 amino acids long. The CDR3 DNA follows: TGTGCCTGGAGTATAGTGGAAGCTTTCTTT. Encoded protein: CAWSIVEAFF. Full variable domain (missing parts from reference TRBV30 and TRBJ1-1): SQTIHQWPATLVQPVGSPLSLECTVEGTSNPNLYWYRQAAGRGLQLLFYSVGIGQISSEVPQNLSASRPQDRQFILSSKKLLLSDSGFYLCAWSIVEAFFGQGTRLTVV.

This clonotype was recorded many times. The gene calls are TRBV20-1 and TRBJ2-2, with D tentatively TRBD2 (5 bases). The CDR3 consists of 15 residues. Trimming left V 0 bases short and J 7 bases short, with 15 bases between. Germline CDR1 reads DFQATT; CDR2 reads SNEGSKA (reference sequence). The CDR3 sequence is CSARDPQREIGELFF. CDR3 nucleotides: TGCAGTGCTAGAGATCCGCAAAGGGAGATCGGGGAGCTGTTTTTT.

This clonotype was seen ten or more times. The chain couples TRBV29-1 to TRBJ1-1; a weak D match, TRBD1 (6 bases). V was trimmed by 8 bases and J by 10 bases, leaving 26 bases between them. Germline loops: CDR1 SQVTM, CDR2 ANQGSEA. The CDR3 has 14 amino acids. The CDR3 sequence: CSSTPGQLSNGAFF. CDR3 sequence (DNA): TGCAGCTCCACTCCAGGACAGCTATCGAATGGAGCTTTCTTT. The full variable domain, its missing parts supplied by reference TRBV29-1 and TRBJ1-1, is SAVISQKPSRDICQRGTSLTIQCQVDSQVTMMFWYRQQPGQSLTLIATANQGSEATYESGFVIDKFPISRPNLTFSTLTVSNMSPEDSSIYLCSSTPGQLSNGAFFGQGTRLTVV.

This chain links TRBV5-1 with TRBJ2-3; possible D gene TRBD1, 5 bases. The CDR3 is 14 residues long. Germline V gives CDR1 SGHRS, CDR2 YFSETQ. Trimming took off 2 bases at V and 1 base at J, with 8 bases between the two ends. The CDR3 DNA reads as TGCGCCAGCAGCTTCAGCAGGGGCACAGATACGCAGTATTTT. Protein: CASSFSRGTDTQYF.

This clonotype was observed a handful of times. This CDR3 reads CASSDREGAYEQYF. The CDR3 nucleotides read TGTGCCAGCTCCGACAGGGAGGGTGCCTACGAGCAGTACTTC. The V and J genes are TRBV18 and TRBJ2-7; the D gene could be TRBD1 or TRBD2 (7 bases each). Trimming left V 6 bases short and J 2 bases short, with 14 bases between. CDR1 and CDR2 from the germline V gene are KGHSH and LQKENI. This CDR3 is 14 amino acids long.

This clonotype has a count of ten or more. The V gene is TRBV5-4, the J gene TRBJ2-1; 14 nucleotides align to TRBD2. V was pared by 3 bases and J by 3 bases, with 5 bases of the junction left unmatched. This CDR3 is built from 17 residues. Germline V lookup: CDR1 SGHNT, CDR2 YYREEE (reference sequence). The CDR3 DNA is TGTGCCAGCAGCTGGGGACTAGCGGGGGCCATCTACAATGAGCAGTTCTTC. Amino acids: CASSWGLAGAIYNEQFF.

This clonotype was counted a few times. The chain is built from TRBV7-3 and TRBJ1-2; TRBD1 is a possible D gene (6 bases). Germline V gene sequence: CDR1 SGHTA, CDR2 FQGTGA. The CDR3 spans 15 residues. V lost 1 base to trimming and J lost 2 bases, with 11 bases between them. CDR3 bases: TGTGCCAGCAGCTTAAAAGGGGGGTTAAACTATGGCTACACCTTC. Protein sequence: CASSLKGGLNYGYTF.

In the case of this clonotype: This may be a read error, as it is one base from a much larger clone. The chain joins TRBV6-2 or TRBV6-3 to TRBJ1-5; no clear D gene. The CDR3 is made up of 14 amino acids. V shed 4 bases and J shed 11 bases, with 18 bases lying between them. Germline CDR1 is MNHEY and CDR2 is SVGEGT. The CDR3 nucleotides read TGTGCCAGCAGTTCCACGGGCCTTCGCTTGGCCCAGCATTTT. It yields the protein CASSSTGLRLAQHF.

The rearrangement uses TRBV20-1 and TRBJ2-3, with TRBD2 as a possible D gene (6 bases). Per germline, CDR1 DFQATT and CDR2 SNEGSKA (reference sequence). V dropped 5 bases and J dropped 1 base, with 19 bases sitting between them. CDR3 length: 16 residues. The CDR3 loop reads CSAYPPWVAGTDTQYF. CDR3 nucleotides: TGCAGTGCTTACCCCCCTTGGGTAGCGGGCACAGATACGCAGTATTTT.

This clonotype was observed at least ten times. V and J are TRBV7-2 and TRBJ2-2, with 14 bases that match TRBD2. Germline values: CDR1 SGHTA, CDR2 FQGNSA. The CDR3 has 16 residues. V lost 1 base, J lost 9 bases, and 4 bases stayed unmatched. The CDR3 region is CASSLDGTSGGRELFF. As DNA, the CDR3 is TGTGCCAGCAGCTTAGATGGGACTAGCGGGGGAAGGGAGCTGTTTTTT.

This clonotype was seen many times. The chain couples TRBV27 to TRBJ2-7; 7 bases map to TRBD1. The J segment lost 5 bases and the V segment lost 5 bases, leaving 6 bases of the junction unmatched. Germline V lookup: CDR1 MNHEY, CDR2 SMNVEV (reference sequence). The CDR3 loop spans 13 amino acids. DNA for the CDR3: TGTGCCAGCAGTCACCCCCAGGGGGACGAGCAGTACTTC. Its protein product is CASSHPQGDEQYF.

Ten or more counts support this clonotype. The CDR3 nucleotides are TGTGCCAGCAGCCCCGGGACACGGGGGGTCGACACTGAAGCTTTCTTT. Its translation is CASSPGTRGVDTEAFF. V and J are TRBV7-9 and TRBJ1-1; perhaps TRBD1 as D (6 bases). Per the germline V gene, CDR1 is SEHNR and CDR2 is FQNEAQ (reference sequence). The CDR3 extends over 16 amino acids. V dropped 5 bases and J dropped 3 bases, with 19 bases sitting between them.

Only a few counts were recorded for this clonotype. The V gene is TRBV12-5, the J gene TRBJ1-4; 8 nucleotides agree with TRBD1. The V and J ends lost 6 bases and 7 bases, in that order; junction bases with no gene match: 10. The CDR3 has 15 residues. The germline CDR1 and CDR2 sequences are LGHNT and FRNRAP. The CDR3 spells CASGPGQGLGEKLFF. The CDR3 nucleotides are TGTGCTAGTGGCCCAGGACAGGGCCTGGGTGAAAAACTGTTTTTT.

The chain uses TRBV9 and TRBJ2-1; D ambiguous. The CDR3 runs 12 residues. Trimming shortened V by 2 bases and J by 3 bases, and 3 bases separated the two germline ends. Germline assignment: CDR1 SGDLS and CDR2 YYNGEE. Here the CDR3 DNA reads TGTGCCAGCAGCGTGGGCTACAATGAGCAGTTCTTC. This sequence encodes CASSVGYNEQFF.

This clonotype was counted at least ten times. V usage is TRBV7-2 and J usage is TRBJ2-5; TRBD2 agrees at 7 bases. CDR3 length: 16 amino acids. CDR1 and CDR2 from the germline V gene are SGHTA and FQGNSA. Unmatched junction bases numbered 6, after V lost 1 base and J lost 1 base. The CDR3 protein is CASSLEGTNLQETQYF. The CDR3 DNA sequence: TGTGCCAGCAGCTTAGAAGGGACTAACCTCCAAGAGACCCAGTACTTC.

A note on this clonotype: Mismatch with germline at one junction end may stem from a read error. The chain has TRBV9 and TRBJ2-2; 8 bases align to TRBD1. The CDR3 spans 14 residues. Germline assignment: CDR1 SGDLS and CDR2 YYNGEE. CDR3 amino acids: CDSTDRVNTGELFF. In DNA form, the CDR3 reads TGTGACAGCACGGACAGGGTCAACACCGGGGAGCTGTTTTTT.